The sequence of this T cell receptor (beta chain) was determined in a study of blood T cell repertoires in COVID-19. About the research overall: Collection of acute and convalescent COVID-19 samples took place in the United States, Italy and Spain. PBMCs, B-cell-depleted T cells, or T cells were the source of the cDNA or gDNA that made up the material.

Germline CDR1 and CDR2: SNHLY and FYNNEI. This CDR3 is 14 amino acids long. Trimming shortened V by 2 bases and J by 3 bases, and 8 bases separated the two germline ends. The authors' processing: Scientists estimated how many nucleated cells there were by amplifying reference gene primers. TCRdb keeps only in-frame clones here, not all; method: immunoSEQ multiplex PCR. V, J and clone size are those of that table, while D and trimming were read from the DNA. This table holds over 200,000 clones, around 80% found once. Seattle-derived patients entered the study during active infection and were followed longitudinally. A remark on this clone: Within the sample, other DNA sequences also encode this same CDR3.

This TCR was sampled from a woman in her 30s with COVID-19, enrolled during active disease. The J gene is TRBJ1-5, the V gene TRBV2; D ambiguous. The specimen was peripheral blood. The CDR3 DNA reads TGTGCCAGCAGTGAATTGAGCCCCAATCAGCCCCAGCATTTT. It is translated as CASSELSPNQPQHF.